This is a list of T cell receptor beta chains from one sample in a study of blood T cells in healthy people across ages. Each CDR3 protein is one row after TCRdb ran MiXCR on the 5' RACE reads. The sample lists 500,000 to 550,000 distinct CDR3 sequences; 24% were seen once. These records were also assigned to another study, of T cells of mothers and their children.

Sequenced sample: blood. These TCRs come from a boy younger than 18 in good health. Each CDR3 is given with its conserved first and last residue. D genes are given only for firm matches. Clone size, where shown, is once, few, many, or a class for clones that have expanded.

clone_size,j_call,v_call,d_call,cdr3_nt,cdr3_aa
.,TRBJ2-3,TRBV4-3,.,TGCGCCAGCAGCCAAGATCCCCCAGGGGCCCACACAGATACGCAGTATTTT,CASSQDPPGAHTDTQYF
few,TRBJ1-1,TRBV19,.,TGTGCCAGTAGTATAGCGGGAGGGACGAACACTGAAGCTTTCTTT,CASSIAGGTNTEAFF
few,TRBJ1-5,TRBV15,TRBD1,TGTGCCACCAGCAGAGATAGGGACAGAGGACAGCCCCAGCATTTT,CATSRDRDRGQPQHF
few,TRBJ2-7,TRBV4-2,TRBD1,TGTGCCAGCAGCGTCCGTTATGGGGACAGCTCCTACGAGCAGTACTTC,CASSVRYGDSSYEQYF
.,TRBJ2-1,TRBV2,TRBD2,TGTGCCAGCATTGGCCCGCGTGCGGGAGGTGTCTACAATGAGCAGTTCTTC,CASIGPRAGGVYNEQFF
many,TRBJ2-7,TRBV29-1,TRBD1,TGCAGCGTTGTCAGGGGGTACGAGCAGTACTTC,CSVVRGYEQYF
few,TRBJ1-4,TRBV9,TRBD1,TGTGCCAGCAGCGTATCCGGGACAGAAGAAAAACTGTTTTTT,CASSVSGTEEKLFF
few,TRBJ1-4,TRBV7-9,TRBD1,TGTGCCAGCAGCCCAGGGACAGGGGGTACTCCGAATGAAAAACTGTTTTTT,CASSPGTGGTPNEKLFF
.,TRBJ2-7,TRBV29-1,TRBD2,TGCAGCGTTACTAGCGGGAGGCAGTACTTC,CSVTSGRQYF
few,TRBJ2-5,TRBV10-2,TRBD2,TGCGCCAGCGAAAGCGGGAGGCCTAAGGGGGGCAAAGAGACCCAGTACTTC,CASESGRPKGGKETQYF
.,TRBJ1-6,TRBV4-3,.,TGCGCCAGCAGACTGGAGGGATCCTATAATTCACCCCTCCACTTT,CASRLEGSYNSPLHF
.,TRBJ1-1,TRBV29-1,.,TGCAGCGTTGGAGGACAGCTGAACACTGAAGCTTTCTTT,CSVGGQLNTEAFF
many,TRBJ2-7,TRBV6-2/TRBV6-3,.,TGTGCCAGCACCCCGGGACTCTCCTTCTACGAGCAGTACTTC,CASTPGLSFYEQYF
few,TRBJ2-1,TRBV2,TRBD2,TGTGCCAGCAGTGGGGAAAGCGGGAGGGTGGAGACCCAGCACTTC,CASSGESGRVETQHF
.,TRBJ2-7,TRBV12-3/TRBV12-4,TRBD2,TGTGCCAGCGGGTTAGCGGGACCATACGAGCAGTACTTC,CASGLAGPYEQYF
many,TRBJ1-2,TRBV29-1,.,TGCAGCGATGAACCCACAGGAGGTCATGGCTACACCTTC,CSDEPTGGHGYTF
.,TRBJ1-2,TRBV7-2,TRBD1,TGTGCCAACAGCTTCGAACCGGGGGACAGTAGACGCTACACCTTC,CANSFEPGDSRRYTF
many,TRBJ2-7,TRBV28,TRBD1,TGTGCCACCGCCGGACAGGGCTCCTACGAGCAGTACTTC,CATAGQGSYEQYF
.,TRBJ2-7,TRBV20-1,TRBD1,TGCAGTGCTCGACTTTGGACAGGGGTCGAGCAGTACTTC,CSARLWTGVEQYF
.,TRBJ2-1,TRBV18,.,TGTGCCAGCTCACCTAGGGGTCAGCCCAGCTCCTACAATGAGCAGTTCTTC,CASSPRGQPSSYNEQFF
.,TRBJ2-1,TRBV7-9,TRBD2,TGTGCCAGCAGCTCCGGGCGAGCTAGCGGGCAGTACAATGAGCAGTTCTTC,CASSSGRASGQYNEQFF
few,TRBJ1-1,TRBV5-1,TRBD1,TGCGCCAGCAGCTTGGGGACCTTCGGACAGGGCAAAAACACTGAAGCTTTCTTT,CASSLGTFGQGKNTEAFF
few,TRBJ2-5,TRBV15,TRBD2,TGTGCCACCAGCAGAGATCAGGGAGGGCAAGAGACCCAGTACTTC,CATSRDQGGQETQYF
few,TRBJ2-7,TRBV5-8,.,TGTGCCAGCAGCTTGGTAGAATCCTACGAGCAGTACTTC,CASSLVESYEQYF
.,TRBJ2-7,TRBV6-6,.,TGTGCCAGCAGTAGTCCCCTAGTACGCTACGAGCAGTACTTC,CASSSPLVRYEQYF
.,TRBJ2-7,TRBV27,TRBD2,TGTGCCAGCAGTTGGGGGGGACTCGCTAACTACGAGCAGTACTTC,CASSWGGLANYEQYF
.,TRBJ1-5,TRBV2,.,TGTGCCAGCAGTGAAGGAAAGGGGGTGAGCAATCAGCCCCAGCATTTT,CASSEGKGVSNQPQHF
.,TRBJ1-2,TRBV7-9,.,TGTGCCAGCAGCTTAGATAGAATGGACAGATTAAACTATGGCTACACCTTC,CASSLDRMDRLNYGYTF
.,TRBJ2-5,TRBV7-7,.,TGTGCTAGCAGCTTAGGGGTAGCGCCTCGGGAGACCCAGTACTTC,CASSLGVAPRETQYF
.,TRBJ1-2,TRBV5-5,.,TGTGCCAGCAGCTTTAACGAGGGGGACTATGGCTACACCTTC,CASSFNEGDYGYTF
few,TRBJ2-5,TRBV11-2,.,TGTGCCAGCAGCCCCTACCCCACAGTGCAAGAGACCCAGTACTTC,CASSPYPTVQETQYF